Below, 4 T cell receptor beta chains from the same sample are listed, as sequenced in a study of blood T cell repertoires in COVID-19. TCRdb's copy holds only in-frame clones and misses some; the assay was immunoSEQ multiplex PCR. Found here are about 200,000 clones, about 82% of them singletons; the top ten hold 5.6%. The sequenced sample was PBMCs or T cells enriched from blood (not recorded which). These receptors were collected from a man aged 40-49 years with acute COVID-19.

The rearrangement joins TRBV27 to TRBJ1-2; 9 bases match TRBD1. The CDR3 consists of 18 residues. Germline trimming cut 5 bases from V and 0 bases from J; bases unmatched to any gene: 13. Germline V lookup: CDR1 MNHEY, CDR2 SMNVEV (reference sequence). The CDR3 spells CASSPRQGGIGPNYGYTF. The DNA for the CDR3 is TGTGCCAGCAGTCCCCGACAGGGGGGGATAGGTCCTAACTATGGCTACACCTTC.

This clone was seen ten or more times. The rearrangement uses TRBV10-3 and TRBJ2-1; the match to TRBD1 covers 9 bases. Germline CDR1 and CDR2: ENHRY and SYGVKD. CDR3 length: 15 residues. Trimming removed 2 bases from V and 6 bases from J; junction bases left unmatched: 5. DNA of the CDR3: TGTGCCATCAGTGAGCCGGACAGGGGTTTCAATGAGCAGTTCTTC. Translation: CAISEPDRGFNEQFF.

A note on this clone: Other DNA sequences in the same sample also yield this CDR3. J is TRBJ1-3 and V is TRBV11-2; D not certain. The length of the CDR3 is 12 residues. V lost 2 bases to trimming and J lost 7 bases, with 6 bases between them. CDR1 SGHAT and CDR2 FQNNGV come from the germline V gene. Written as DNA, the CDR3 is TGTGCCAGCAGCTTATCCCGGAACACCATATATTTT. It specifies CASSLSRNTIYF.

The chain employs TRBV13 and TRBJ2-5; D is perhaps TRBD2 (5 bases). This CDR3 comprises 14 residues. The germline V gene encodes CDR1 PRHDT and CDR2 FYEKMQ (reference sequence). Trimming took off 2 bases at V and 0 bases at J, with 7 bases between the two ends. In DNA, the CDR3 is TGTGCCAGCAGCTTATGGGAGTACCAAGAGACCCAGTACTTC. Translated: CASSLWEYQETQYF.